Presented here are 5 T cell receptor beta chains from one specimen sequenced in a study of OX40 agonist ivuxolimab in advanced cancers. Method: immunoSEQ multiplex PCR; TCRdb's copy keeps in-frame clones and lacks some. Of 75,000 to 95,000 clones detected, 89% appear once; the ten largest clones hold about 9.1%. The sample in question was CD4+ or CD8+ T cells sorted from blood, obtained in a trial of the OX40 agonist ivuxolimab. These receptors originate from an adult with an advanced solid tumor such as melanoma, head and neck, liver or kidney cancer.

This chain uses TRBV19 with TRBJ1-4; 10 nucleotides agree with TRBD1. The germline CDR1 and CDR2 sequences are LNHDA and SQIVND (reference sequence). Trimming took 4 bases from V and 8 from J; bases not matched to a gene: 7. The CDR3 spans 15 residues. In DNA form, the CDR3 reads TGTGCCAGTAGTACCTCGACAGGGGGCATCGAAAAACTGTTTTTT. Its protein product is CASSTSTGGIEKLFF.

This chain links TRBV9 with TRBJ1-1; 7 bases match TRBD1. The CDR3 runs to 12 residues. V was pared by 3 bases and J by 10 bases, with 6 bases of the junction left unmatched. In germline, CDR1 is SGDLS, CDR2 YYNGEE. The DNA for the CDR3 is TGTGCCAGCAGCGGCCGACAGGGTTCAGCTTTCTTT. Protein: CASSGRQGSAFF.

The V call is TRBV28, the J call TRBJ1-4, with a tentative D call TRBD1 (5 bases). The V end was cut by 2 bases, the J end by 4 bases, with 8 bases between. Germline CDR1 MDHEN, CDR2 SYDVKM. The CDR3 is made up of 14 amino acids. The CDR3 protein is CASSLGGFNEKLFF. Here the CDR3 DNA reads TGTGCCAGCAGTTTAGGGGGTTTTAATGAAAAACTGTTTTTT.

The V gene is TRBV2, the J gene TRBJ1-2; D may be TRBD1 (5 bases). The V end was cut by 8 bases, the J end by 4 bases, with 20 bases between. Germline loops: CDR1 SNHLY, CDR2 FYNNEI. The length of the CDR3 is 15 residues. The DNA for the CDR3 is TGTGCCAGCTCACAGTCTTCTGGGGCCTCCTATGGCTACACCTTC. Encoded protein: CASSQSSGASYGYTF.

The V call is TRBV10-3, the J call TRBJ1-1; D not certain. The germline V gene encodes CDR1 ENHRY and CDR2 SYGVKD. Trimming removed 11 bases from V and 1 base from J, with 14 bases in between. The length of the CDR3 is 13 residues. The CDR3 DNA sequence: TGTGCCGTCTCACCACAGAGGAACACTGAAGCTTTCTTT. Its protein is CAVSPQRNTEAFF.